This T cell receptor (beta chain) comes out of a study of identical twins. TCRdb re-derived calls from the 5' RACE reads in MiXCR, one entry per CDR3 protein. The sample carries approximately 260,000 distinct CDR3 sequences, around 8% recorded once. Trimming shortened V by 5 bases and J by 5 bases, and 18 bases separated the two germline ends. Germline loops: CDR1 MNHNS, CDR2 SASEGT. The CDR3 totals 16 residues. This clonotype was recorded a few times. The same data also went into a second study, on yellow fever vaccine responses in identical twins.

This TCR came from a young woman in good health. This chain connects TRBV6-1 to TRBJ2-2, with a tentative D call TRBD2 (6 bases). The sample was CD8+ T cells sorted from blood. The DNA of the CDR3 is TGTGCCAGCAGTCCCTCCGACGGGAGCCTGACCGGGGAGCTGTTTTTT. This gives the protein CASSPSDGSLTGELFF.